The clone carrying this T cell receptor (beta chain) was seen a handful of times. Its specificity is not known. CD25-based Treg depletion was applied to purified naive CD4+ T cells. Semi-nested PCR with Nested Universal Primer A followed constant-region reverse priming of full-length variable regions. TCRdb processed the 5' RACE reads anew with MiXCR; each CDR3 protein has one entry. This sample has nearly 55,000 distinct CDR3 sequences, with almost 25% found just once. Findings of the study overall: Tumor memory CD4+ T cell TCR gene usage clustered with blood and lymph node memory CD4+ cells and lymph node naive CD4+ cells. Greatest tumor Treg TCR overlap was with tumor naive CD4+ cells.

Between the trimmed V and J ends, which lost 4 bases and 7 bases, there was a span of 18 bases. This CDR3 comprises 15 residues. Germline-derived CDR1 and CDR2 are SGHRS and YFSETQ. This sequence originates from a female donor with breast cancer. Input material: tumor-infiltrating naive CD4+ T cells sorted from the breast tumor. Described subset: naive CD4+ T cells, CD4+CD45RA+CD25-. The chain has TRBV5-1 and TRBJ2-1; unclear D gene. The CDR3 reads CASSPVAGMGNEQFF. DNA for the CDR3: TGCGCCAGCAGCCCGGTAGCCGGAATGGGGAATGAGCAGTTCTTC. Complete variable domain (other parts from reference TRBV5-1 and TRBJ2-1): KAGVTQTPRYLIKTRGQQVTLSCSPISGHRSVSWYQQTPGQGLQFLFEYFSETQRNKGNFPGRFSGRQFSNSRSEMNVSTLELGDSALYLCASSPVAGMGNEQFFGPGTRLTVL.